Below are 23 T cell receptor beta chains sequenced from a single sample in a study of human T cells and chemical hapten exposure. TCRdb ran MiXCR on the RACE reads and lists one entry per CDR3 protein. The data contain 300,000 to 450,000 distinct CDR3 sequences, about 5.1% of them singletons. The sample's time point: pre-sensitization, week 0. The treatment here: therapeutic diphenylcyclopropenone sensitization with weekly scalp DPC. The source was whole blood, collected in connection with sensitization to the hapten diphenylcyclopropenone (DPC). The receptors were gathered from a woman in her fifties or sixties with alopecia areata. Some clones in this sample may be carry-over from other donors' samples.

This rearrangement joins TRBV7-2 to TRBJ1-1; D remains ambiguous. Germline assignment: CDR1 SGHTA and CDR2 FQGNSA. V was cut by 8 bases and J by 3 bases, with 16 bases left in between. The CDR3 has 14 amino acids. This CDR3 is CASGRGWRDTEAFF. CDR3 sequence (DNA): TGTGCCAGCGGAAGAGGGTGGCGGGACACTGAAGCTTTCTTT.

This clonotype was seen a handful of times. CDR3 amino acids: CASSMVPSSYNEQFF. The CDR3 DNA reads TGTGCCAGTAGTATGGTTCCTAGCTCCTACAATGAGCAGTTCTTC. This chain uses TRBV19 with TRBJ2-1, with D unclear. V lost 3 bases and J 0 bases, leaving 9 bases between the germline ends. The CDR3 is 15 residues long. Germline V gene data show CDR1 as LNHDA and CDR2 as SQIVND (reference sequence).

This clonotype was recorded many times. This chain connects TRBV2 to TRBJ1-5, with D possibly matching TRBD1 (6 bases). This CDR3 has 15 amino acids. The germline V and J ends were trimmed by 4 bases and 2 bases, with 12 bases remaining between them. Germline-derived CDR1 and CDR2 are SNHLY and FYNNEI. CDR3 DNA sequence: TGTGCCAGCAGTGTAGAGGGGGTTGGCAATCAGCCCCAGCATTTT. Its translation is CASSVEGVGNQPQHF.

CDR3 nucleotides: TGTGCCAGCAGTGAATACGGCCGGGGAAACACCATATATTTT. Translating gives CASSEYGRGNTIYF. V and J are TRBV25-1 and TRBJ1-3; D is unresolved. The V end was cut by 0 bases, the J end by 4 bases, with 7 bases between. The CDR3 has 14 amino acids. Germline V gives CDR1 MGHDK, CDR2 SYGVNS.

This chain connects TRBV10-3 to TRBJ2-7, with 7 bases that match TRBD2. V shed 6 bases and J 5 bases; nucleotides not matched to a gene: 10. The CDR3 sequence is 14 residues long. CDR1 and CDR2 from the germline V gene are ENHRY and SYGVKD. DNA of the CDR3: TGTGCCATCAGACCGGCCGGGGCGGGAGACGAGCAGTACTTC. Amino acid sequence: CAIRPAGAGDEQYF.

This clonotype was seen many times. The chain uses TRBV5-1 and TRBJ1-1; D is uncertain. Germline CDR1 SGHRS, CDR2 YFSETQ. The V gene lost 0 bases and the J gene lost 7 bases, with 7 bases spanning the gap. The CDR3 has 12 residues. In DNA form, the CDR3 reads TGCGCCAGCAGCTTGGCAGGACTTGAAGCTTTCTTT. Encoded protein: CASSLAGLEAFF.

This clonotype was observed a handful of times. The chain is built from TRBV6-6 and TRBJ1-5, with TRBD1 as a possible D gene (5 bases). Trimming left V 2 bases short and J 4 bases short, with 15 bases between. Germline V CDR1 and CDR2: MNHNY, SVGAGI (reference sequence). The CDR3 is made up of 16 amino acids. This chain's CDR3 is CASSYASLGANQPQHF. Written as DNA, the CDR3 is TGTGCCAGCAGTTACGCCAGTCTAGGGGCAAATCAGCCCCAGCATTTT.

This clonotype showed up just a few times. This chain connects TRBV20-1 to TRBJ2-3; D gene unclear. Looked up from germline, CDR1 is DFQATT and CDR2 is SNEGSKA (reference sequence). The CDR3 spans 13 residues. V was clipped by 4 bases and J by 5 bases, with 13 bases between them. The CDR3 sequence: CSATLTVGDTQYF. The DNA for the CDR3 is TGCAGTGCTACACTTACGGTGGGAGATACGCAGTATTTT.

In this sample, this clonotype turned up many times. CDR3 in DNA: TGTGCCAGCAGGATAGCGGGAAGGTCCGATGAGCAGTTCTTC. This codes for CASRIAGRSDEQFF. This chain links TRBV6-2 or TRBV6-3 with TRBJ2-1; 8 bases are shared with TRBD2. V was clipped by 6 bases and J by 8 bases; unmatched bases: 9. Germline V gives CDR1 MNHEY, CDR2 SVGEGT. This CDR3 comprises 14 residues.

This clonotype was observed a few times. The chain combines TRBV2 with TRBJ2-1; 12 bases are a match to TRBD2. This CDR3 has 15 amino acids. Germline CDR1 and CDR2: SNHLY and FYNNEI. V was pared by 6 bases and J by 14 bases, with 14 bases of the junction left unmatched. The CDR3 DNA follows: TGTGCCAGCAGCCTGACTAGCGGGGGATCTTTAAAGGAGTTCTTC. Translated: CASSLTSGGSLKEFF.

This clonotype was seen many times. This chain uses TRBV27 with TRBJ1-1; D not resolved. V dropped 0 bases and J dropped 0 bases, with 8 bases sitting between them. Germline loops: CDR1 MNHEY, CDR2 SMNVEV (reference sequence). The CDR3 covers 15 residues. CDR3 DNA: TGTGCCAGCAGTTTATCCCCGACCTTGAACACTGAAGCTTTCTTT. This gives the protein CASSLSPTLNTEAFF.

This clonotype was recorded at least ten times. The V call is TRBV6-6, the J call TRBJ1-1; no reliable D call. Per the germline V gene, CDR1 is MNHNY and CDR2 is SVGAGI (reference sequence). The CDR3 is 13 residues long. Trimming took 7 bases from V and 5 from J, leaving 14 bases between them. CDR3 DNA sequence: TGTGCCAGCACCAGATGGGCTCTAACTGAAGCTTTCTTT. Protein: CASTRWALTEAFF.

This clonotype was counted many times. In nucleotides, the CDR3 is TGTGCCAGCAGCGAAAGCCCACAGACGAACACTGAAGCTTTCTTT. Its protein product is CASSESPQTNTEAFF. The genes are TRBV13 and TRBJ1-1; no firm D call. The germline V gene encodes CDR1 PRHDT and CDR2 FYEKMQ (reference sequence). The CDR3 totals 15 residues. Between the trimmed V and J ends, which lost 5 bases and 1 base, there was a span of 14 bases.

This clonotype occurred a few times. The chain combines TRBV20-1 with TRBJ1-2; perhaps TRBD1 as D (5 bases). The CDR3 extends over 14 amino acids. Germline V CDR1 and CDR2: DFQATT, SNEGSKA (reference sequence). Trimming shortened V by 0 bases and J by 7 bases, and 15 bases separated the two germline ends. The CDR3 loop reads CSARDPGKWIGYTF. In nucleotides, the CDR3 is TGCAGTGCTAGAGACCCAGGGAAATGGATTGGCTACACCTTC.

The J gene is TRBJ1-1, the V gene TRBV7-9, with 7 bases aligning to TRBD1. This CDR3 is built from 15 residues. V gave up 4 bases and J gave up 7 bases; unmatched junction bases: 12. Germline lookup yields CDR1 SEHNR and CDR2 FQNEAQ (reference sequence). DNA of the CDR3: TGTGCCAGCAGCTCCTACCCGAGGGGGCGAATTGAAGCTTTCTTT. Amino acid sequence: CASSSYPRGRIEAFF. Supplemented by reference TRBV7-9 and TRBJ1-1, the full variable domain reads DTGVSQNPRHKITKRGQNVTFRCDPISEHNRLYWYRQTLGQGPEFLTYFQNEAQLEKSRLLSDRFSAERPKGSFSTLEIQRTEQGDSAMYLCASSSYPRGRIEAFFGQGTRLTVV.

The CDR3 region has the DNA TGCAGTGCTAGCGAGGGGGGGGACTATGGCTACACCTTC. Its translation: CSASEGGDYGYTF. This chain uses TRBV20-1 with TRBJ1-2; possible D gene TRBD1, 6 bases. The CDR3 consists of 13 residues. Trimming took off 3 bases at V and 3 bases at J, with 11 bases between the two ends. Germline loops: CDR1 DFQATT, CDR2 SNEGSKA (reference sequence).

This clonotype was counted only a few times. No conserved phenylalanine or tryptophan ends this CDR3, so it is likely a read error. CDR3 sequence (DNA): TGTGCCAGCAGTTTCGGGATCGGGGAGCTGTTTCTT. This gives the protein CASSFGIGELFL. The rearrangement uses TRBV28 and TRBJ2-2; D perhaps matches TRBD2 (5 bases). Trimming took off 3 bases at V and 7 bases at J, with 6 bases between the two ends. Germline CDR1 reads MDHEN; CDR2 reads SYDVKM. The CDR3 length is 12 residues.

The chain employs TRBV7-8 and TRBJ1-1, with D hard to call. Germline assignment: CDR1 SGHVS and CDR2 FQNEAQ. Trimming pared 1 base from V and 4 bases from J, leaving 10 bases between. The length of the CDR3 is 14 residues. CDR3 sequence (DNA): TGTGCCAGCAGCTTAGAAGTCGTCGGCACTGAAGCTTTCTTT. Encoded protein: CASSLEVVGTEAFF.

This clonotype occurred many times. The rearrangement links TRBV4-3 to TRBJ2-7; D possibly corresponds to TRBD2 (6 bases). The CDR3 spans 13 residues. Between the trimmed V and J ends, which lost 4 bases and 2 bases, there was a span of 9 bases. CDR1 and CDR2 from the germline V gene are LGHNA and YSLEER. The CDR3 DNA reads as TGCGCCAGCAGCCGGGACTCCGCCTACGAGCAGTACTTC. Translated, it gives CASSRDSAYEQYF.

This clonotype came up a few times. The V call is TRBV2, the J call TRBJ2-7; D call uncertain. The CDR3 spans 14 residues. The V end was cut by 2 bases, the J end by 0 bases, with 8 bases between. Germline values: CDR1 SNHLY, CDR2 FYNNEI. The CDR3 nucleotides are TGTGCCAGCAGTGAAAGGGCGTACTCCTACGAGCAGTACTTC. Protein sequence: CASSERAYSYEQYF.

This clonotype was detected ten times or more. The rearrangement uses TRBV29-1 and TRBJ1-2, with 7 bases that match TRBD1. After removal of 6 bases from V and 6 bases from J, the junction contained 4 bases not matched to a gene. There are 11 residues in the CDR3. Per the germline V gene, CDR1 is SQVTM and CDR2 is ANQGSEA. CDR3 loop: CSVTGEDGYTF. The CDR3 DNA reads TGCAGCGTCACAGGGGAAGATGGCTACACCTTC. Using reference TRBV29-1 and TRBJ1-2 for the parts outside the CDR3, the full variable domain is SAVISQKPSRDICQRGTSLTIQCQVDSQVTMMFWYRQQPGQSLTLIATANQGSEATYESGFVIDKFPISRPNLTFSTLTVSNMSPEDSSIYLCSVTGEDGYTFGSGTRLTVV.

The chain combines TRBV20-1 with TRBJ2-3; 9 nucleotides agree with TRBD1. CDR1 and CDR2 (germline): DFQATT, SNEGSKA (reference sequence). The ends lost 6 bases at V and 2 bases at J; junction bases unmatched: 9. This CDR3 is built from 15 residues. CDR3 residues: CSASPGTGITDTQYF. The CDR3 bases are TGCAGTGCCTCCCCCGGGACAGGGATCACAGATACGCAGTATTTT.

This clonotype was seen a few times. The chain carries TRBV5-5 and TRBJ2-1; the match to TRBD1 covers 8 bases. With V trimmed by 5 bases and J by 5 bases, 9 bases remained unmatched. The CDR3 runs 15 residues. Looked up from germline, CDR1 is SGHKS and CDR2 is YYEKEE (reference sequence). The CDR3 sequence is CASRLPTGANNEQFF. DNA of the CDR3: TGTGCCAGCAGGCTACCGACAGGGGCTAACAATGAGCAGTTCTTC.